What follows is one T cell receptor (beta chain) and its context. What it recognizes is unknown. This entry comes from a study of radiotherapy plus CTLA-4 blockade in lung cancer. Findings of the study overall: In blood, after radiotherapy plus ipilimumab, tumor-derived TCR clones expanded. Interferon-beta and early blood T cell clone dynamics reportedly predicted response best.

Data came from immunoSEQ multiplex PCR; TCRdb stores just in-frame clones and leaves some out. The table lists tens of thousands of clones, around 77% of them singletons. The sequenced sample was peripheral blood, obtained from a patient treated with radiotherapy plus ipilimumab. The sequence came from a human donor with non-small cell lung cancer whose response to radiotherapy plus ipilimumab could not be evaluated.

As DNA, the CDR3 is TGTGCCAGCAGCGTTACTAGCGGTGAAAACACCGGGGAGCTGTTTTTT. Protein sequence: CASSVTSGENTGELFF. The chain has TRBV9 and TRBJ2-2, with 8 positions matching TRBD2. This CDR3 spans 16 amino acids. V trimming: 2 bases; J trimming: 2 bases; junction bases outside the gene matches: 5. Germline CDR1 SGDLS, CDR2 YYNGEE.